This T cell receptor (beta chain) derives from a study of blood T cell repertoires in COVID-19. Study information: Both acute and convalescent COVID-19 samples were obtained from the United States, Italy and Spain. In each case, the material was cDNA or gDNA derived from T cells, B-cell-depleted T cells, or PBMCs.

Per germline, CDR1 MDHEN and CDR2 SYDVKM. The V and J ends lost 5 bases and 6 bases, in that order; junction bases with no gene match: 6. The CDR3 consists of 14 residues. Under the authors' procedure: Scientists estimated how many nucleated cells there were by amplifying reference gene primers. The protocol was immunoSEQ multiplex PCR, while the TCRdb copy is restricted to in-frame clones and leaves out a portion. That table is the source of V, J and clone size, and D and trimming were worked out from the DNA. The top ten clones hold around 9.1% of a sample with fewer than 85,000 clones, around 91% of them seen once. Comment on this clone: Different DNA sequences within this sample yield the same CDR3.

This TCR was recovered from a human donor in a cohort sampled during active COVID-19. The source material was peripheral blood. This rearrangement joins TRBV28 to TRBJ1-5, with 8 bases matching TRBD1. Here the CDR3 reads CASSENRGSQPQHF. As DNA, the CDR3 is TGTGCCAGCAGTGAAAACAGGGGGAGTCAGCCCCAGCATTTT.